The rows below give T cell receptor beta chains drawn from one sample of a study of T cells in Graves' hyperthyroidism and ophthalmopathy. TCRdb re-called the multiplex PCR reads through MiXCR, storing one row per CDR3 protein. Of around 350,000 distinct CDR3 sequences listed, over 10% were seen once; the top ten hold 9.2%. Sequencing was done on a sample of blood. Receptors originate from a woman aged 18-29 years with Graves' hyperthyroidism. CDR3s include the opening cysteine and the closing phenylalanine or tryptophan. A D gene is named only where the DNA matches it firmly. Size tells how often a clone was seen (once, few, many) or the class of an expanded clone, and some rows leave it out.

d_gene: TRBD2; abundance: many; j_gene: TRBJ2-3; len: 18; v_gene: TRBV20-1; CDR3nt: TGCAGTGCTAGAGAGGAGCGGGGGATGACACCTAGCACAGATACGCAGTATTTT; CDR3aa: CSAREERGMTPSTDTQYF
d_gene: NA; abundance: many; j_gene: TRBJ2-1; len: 12; v_gene: TRBV28; CDR3nt: TGTGCCAGCATTAGCGTGGGGAATGAGCAGTTCTTC; CDR3aa: CASISVGNEQFF
d_gene: TRBD1; abundance: NA; j_gene: TRBJ1-5; len: 15; v_gene: TRBV5-4; CDR3nt: TGTGCCAGCAGCCCAACAGGGGGCCCCAATCAGCCCCAGCATTTT; CDR3aa: CASSPTGGPNQPQHF
d_gene: NA; abundance: many; j_gene: TRBJ1-2; len: 15; v_gene: TRBV7-9; CDR3nt: TGTGCCAGCAGCCAAACCGGGACGGGGGCGCGGGGCTACACCTTC; CDR3aa: CASSQTGTGARGYTF
d_gene: TRBD2; abundance: many; j_gene: TRBJ2-5; len: 17; v_gene: TRBV20-1; CDR3nt: TGCAGTGCCCCGGGACCCTGGGGACTAGCGGGAGTAAAGACCCAGTACTTC; CDR3aa: CSAPGPWGLAGVKTQYF
d_gene: NA; abundance: NA; j_gene: TRBJ2-1; len: 21; v_gene: TRBV9; CDR3nt: TGTGCCAGCAGCGGTACCTTCAGGGGTGGGGGCGGCGGGAGCTCCTACAATGAGCAGTTCTTC; CDR3aa: CASSGTFRGGGGGSSYNEQFF
d_gene: NA; abundance: many; j_gene: TRBJ1-1; len: 15; v_gene: TRBV29-1; CDR3nt: TGCAGCGGGGCCCGGGACACGTCAATGAACACTGAAGCTTTCTTT; CDR3aa: CSGARDTSMNTEAFF
d_gene: NA; abundance: NA; j_gene: TRBJ2-3; len: 15; v_gene: TRBV6-1; CDR3nt: TGTGCCAGCAGTCCTCGGGACGGACGCACAGATACGCAGTATTTT; CDR3aa: CASSPRDGRTDTQYF
d_gene: NA; abundance: many; j_gene: TRBJ2-1; len: 16; v_gene: TRBV28; CDR3nt: TGTGCCAGCAGCCCTCCCGAGGGTCCACCAGACAATGAGCAGTTCTTC; CDR3aa: CASSPPEGPPDNEQFF
d_gene: TRBD2; abundance: many; j_gene: TRBJ2-5; len: 16; v_gene: TRBV18; CDR3nt: TGTGCCAGCTCACCCGGGACTAGCGGGGACCAAGAGACCCAGTACTTC; CDR3aa: CASSPGTSGDQETQYF
d_gene: NA; abundance: many; j_gene: TRBJ2-1; len: 17; v_gene: TRBV11-1; CDR3nt: TGTGCCAGCAGCCTAGCCCCGGGACAATACTCCTACAATGAGCAGTTCTTC; CDR3aa: CASSLAPGQYSYNEQFF
d_gene: NA; abundance: NA; j_gene: TRBJ1-2; len: 16; v_gene: TRBV15; CDR3nt: TGTGCCACCAGCAGAGATCCCCATGGGGGAGCTTATGGCTACACCTTC; CDR3aa: CATSRDPHGGAYGYTF
d_gene: TRBD1; abundance: NA; j_gene: TRBJ2-5; len: 14; v_gene: TRBV13; CDR3nt: TGTGCCAGCAGCTCGGACAGGGGATCAGAGACCCAGTACTTC; CDR3aa: CASSSDRGSETQYF
d_gene: NA; abundance: many; j_gene: TRBJ2-2; len: 14; v_gene: TRBV30; CDR3nt: TGTGCCTGGAGCTACACACTAGACACCGGGGAGCTGTTTTTT; CDR3aa: CAWSYTLDTGELFF
d_gene: TRBD2; abundance: NA; j_gene: TRBJ2-1; len: 14; v_gene: TRBV24-1; CDR3nt: TGTGCCACCAGTGTAGGCGGGGGGGCCTCTGAGCAGTTCTTC; CDR3aa: CATSVGGGASEQFF